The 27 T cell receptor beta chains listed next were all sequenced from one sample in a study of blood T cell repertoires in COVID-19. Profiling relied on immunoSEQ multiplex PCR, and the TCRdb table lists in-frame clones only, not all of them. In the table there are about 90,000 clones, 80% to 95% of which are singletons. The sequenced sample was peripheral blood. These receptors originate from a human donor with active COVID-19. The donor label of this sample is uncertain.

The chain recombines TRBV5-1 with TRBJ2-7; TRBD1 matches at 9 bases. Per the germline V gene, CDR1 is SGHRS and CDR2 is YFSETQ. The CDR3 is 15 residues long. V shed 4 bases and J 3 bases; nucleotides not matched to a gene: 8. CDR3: CASSDGTGFIYEQYF. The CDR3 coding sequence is TGCGCCAGCAGCGACGGGACAGGGTTTATCTACGAGCAGTACTTC.

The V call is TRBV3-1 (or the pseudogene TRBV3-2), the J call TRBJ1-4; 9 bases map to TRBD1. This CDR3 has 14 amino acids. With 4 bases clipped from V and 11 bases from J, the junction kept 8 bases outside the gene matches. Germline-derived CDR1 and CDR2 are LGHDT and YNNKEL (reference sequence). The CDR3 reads CASSPGQGRVKLFF. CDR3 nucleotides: TGTGCCAGCAGCCCTGGACAGGGGAGGGTCAAACTGTTTTTT.

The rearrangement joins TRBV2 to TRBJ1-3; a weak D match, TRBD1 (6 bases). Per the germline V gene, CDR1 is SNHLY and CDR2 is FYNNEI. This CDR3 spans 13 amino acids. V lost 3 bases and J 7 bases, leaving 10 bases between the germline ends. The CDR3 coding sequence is TGTGCCAGCAGTGAGTGGGGGGGCAACACCATATATTTT. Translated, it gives CASSEWGGNTIYF.

The CDR3 is CASSLFGVGGATNEKLFF. The CDR3 DNA reads TGTGCCAGCAGTCTATTCGGGGTGGGGGGGGCGACTAATGAAAAACTGTTTTTT. The chain joins TRBV27 to TRBJ1-4; possible D gene TRBD1, 6 bases. The CDR3 totals 18 residues. The V end lost 5 bases, the J end lost 2 bases, and 21 bases lay between the germline ends. The germline V gene encodes CDR1 MNHEY and CDR2 SMNVEV (reference sequence). The full variable domain, its missing parts supplied by reference TRBV27 and TRBJ1-4, is EAQVTQNPRYLITVTGKKLTVTCSQNMNHEYMSWYRQDPGLGLRQIYYSMNVEVTDKGDVPEGYKVSRKEKRNFPLILESPSPNQTSLYFCASSLFGVGGATNEKLFFGSGTQLSVL.

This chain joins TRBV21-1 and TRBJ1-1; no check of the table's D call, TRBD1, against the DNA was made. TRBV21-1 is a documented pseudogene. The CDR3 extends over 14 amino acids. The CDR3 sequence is CASSKGGSYTEAFF. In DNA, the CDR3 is TGTGCCAGCAGCAAAGGTGGCAGTTACACTGAAGCTTTCTTT.

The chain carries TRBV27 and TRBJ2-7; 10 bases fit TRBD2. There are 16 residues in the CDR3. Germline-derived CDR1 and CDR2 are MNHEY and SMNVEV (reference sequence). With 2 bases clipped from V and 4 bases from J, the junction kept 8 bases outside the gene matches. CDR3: CASSLLPLAGAYEQYF. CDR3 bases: TGTGCCAGCAGTTTACTCCCCCTAGCGGGGGCATACGAGCAGTACTTC.

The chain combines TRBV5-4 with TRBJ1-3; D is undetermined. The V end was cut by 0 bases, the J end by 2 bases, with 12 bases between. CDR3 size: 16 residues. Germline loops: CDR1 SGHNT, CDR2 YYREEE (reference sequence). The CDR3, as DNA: TGTGCCAGCAGCTTGGCGCCAGGCAAGGCTGGAAACACCATATATTTT. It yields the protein CASSLAPGKAGNTIYF.

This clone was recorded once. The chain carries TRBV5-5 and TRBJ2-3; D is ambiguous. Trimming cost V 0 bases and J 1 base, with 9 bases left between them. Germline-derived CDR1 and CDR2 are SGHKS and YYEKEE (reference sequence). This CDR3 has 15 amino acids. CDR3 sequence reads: CASSLVVRGTDTQYF. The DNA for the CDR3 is TGTGCCAGCAGCTTGGTCGTGCGCGGCACAGATACGCAGTATTTT.

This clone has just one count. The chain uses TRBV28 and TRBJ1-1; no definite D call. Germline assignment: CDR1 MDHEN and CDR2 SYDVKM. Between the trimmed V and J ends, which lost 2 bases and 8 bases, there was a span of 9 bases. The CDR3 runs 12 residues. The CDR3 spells CASSLGGSEAFF. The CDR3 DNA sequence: TGTGCCAGCAGTTTAGGAGGTTCGGAAGCTTTCTTT.

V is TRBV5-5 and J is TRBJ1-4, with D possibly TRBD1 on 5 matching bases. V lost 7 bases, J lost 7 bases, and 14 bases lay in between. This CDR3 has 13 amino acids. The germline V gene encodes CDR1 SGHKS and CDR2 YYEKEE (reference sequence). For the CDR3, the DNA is TGTGCCAGCTCGACAGCCCTTTCTGAAAAACTGTTTTTT. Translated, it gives CASSTALSEKLFF.

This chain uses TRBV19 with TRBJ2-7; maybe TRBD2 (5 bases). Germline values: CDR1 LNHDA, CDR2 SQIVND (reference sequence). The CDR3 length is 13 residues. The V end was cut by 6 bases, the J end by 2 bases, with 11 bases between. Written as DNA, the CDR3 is TGTGCCAGTAGCCGGGGTCTCGCCTACGAGCAGTACTTC. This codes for CASSRGLAYEQYF.

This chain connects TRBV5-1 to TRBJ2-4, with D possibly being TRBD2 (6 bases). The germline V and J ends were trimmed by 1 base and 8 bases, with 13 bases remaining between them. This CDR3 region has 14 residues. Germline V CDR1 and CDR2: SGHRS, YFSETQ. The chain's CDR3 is CASSLPGVGDIQYF. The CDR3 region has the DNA TGCGCCAGCAGCTTGCCGGGGGTTGGGGACATTCAGTACTTC.

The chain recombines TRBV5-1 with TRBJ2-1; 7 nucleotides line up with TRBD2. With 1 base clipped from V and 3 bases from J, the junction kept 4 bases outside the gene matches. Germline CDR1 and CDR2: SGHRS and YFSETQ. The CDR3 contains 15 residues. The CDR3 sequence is CASSLTSAGYNEQFF. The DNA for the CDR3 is TGCGCCAGCAGCTTGACTAGCGCGGGCTACAATGAGCAGTTCTTC.

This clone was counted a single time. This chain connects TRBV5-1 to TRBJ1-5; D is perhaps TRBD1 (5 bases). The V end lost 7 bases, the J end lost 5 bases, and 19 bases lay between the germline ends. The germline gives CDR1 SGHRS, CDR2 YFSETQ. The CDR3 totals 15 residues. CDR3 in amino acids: CASSVSGQGYQPQHF. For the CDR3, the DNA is TGCGCCAGCTCGGTTAGTGGGCAGGGATATCAGCCCCAGCATTTT.

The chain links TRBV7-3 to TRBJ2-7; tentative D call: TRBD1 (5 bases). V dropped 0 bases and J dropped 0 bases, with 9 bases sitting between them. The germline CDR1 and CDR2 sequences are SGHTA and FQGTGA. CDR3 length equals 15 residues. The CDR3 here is CASSLTRASSYEQYF. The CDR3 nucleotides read TGTGCCAGCAGCTTAACCAGGGCTAGCTCCTACGAGCAGTACTTC.

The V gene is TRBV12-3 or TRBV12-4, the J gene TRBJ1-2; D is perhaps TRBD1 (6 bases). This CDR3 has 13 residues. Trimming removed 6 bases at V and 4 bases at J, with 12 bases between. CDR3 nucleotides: TGTGCCAGCAGCACCGACAGGCTCTATGGCTACACCTTC. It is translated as CASSTDRLYGYTF.

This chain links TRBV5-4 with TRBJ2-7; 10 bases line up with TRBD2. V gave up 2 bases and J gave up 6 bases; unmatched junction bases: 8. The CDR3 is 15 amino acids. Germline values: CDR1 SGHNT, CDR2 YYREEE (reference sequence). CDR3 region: CASSLAERGGIEQYF. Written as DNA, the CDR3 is TGTGCCAGCAGCTTAGCTGAGCGGGGGGGCATCGAGCAGTACTTC.

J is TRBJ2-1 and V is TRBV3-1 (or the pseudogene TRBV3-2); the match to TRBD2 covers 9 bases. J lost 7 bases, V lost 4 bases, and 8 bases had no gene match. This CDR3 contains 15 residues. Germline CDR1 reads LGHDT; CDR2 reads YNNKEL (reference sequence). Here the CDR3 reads CASSPGLAASNEQFF. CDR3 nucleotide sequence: TGTGCCAGCAGCCCGGGACTAGCCGCATCAAATGAGCAGTTCTTC.

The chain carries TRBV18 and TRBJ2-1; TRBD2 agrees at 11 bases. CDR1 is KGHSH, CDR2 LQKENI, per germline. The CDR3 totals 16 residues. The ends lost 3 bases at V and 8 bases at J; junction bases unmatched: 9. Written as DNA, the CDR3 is TGTGCCAGCTCACCGAATAGCGGGGGGGCCAGGGATGAGCAGTTCTTC. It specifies CASSPNSGGARDEQFF.

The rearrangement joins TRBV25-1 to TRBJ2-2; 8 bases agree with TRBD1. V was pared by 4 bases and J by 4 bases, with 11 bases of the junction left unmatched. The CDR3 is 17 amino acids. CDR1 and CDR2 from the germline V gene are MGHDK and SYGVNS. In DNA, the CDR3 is TGTGCCAGCAGTGTATTGGGGCAGGGGGCGCCCACCGGGGAGCTGTTTTTT. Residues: CASSVLGQGAPTGELFF.

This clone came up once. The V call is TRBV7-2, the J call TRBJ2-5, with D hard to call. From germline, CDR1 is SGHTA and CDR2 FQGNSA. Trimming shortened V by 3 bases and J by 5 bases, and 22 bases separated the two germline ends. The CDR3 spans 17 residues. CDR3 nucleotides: TGTGCCAGCAGCTTGGAGTTTCGGCAAACAAAAAGGGAGACCCAGTACTTC. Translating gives CASSLEFRQTKRETQYF.

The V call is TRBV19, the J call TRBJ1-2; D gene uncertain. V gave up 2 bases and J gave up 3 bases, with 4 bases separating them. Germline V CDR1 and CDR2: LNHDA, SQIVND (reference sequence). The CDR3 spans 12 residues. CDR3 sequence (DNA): TGTGCCAGTAGTATAACGGACTATGGCTACACCTTC. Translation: CASSITDYGYTF.

The CDR3, as DNA: TGCGCCAGCAGCTTGCCGACGGGGGGCCAAGAGACCCAGTACTTC. Residues: CASSLPTGGQETQYF. The chain has TRBV4-1 and TRBJ2-5, with 7 bases fitting TRBD2. Germline-derived CDR1 and CDR2 are MGHRA and YSYEKL. V shed 5 bases and J 1 base; nucleotides not matched to a gene: 7. The CDR3 is 15 amino acids.

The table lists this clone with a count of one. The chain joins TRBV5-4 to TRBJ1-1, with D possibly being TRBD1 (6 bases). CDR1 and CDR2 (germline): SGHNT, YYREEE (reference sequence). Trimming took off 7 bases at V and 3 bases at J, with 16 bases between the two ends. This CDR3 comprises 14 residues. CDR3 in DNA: TGTGCCAGCCCCTCAGGGGCTTCGGACACTGAAGCTTTCTTT. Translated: CASPSGASDTEAFF.

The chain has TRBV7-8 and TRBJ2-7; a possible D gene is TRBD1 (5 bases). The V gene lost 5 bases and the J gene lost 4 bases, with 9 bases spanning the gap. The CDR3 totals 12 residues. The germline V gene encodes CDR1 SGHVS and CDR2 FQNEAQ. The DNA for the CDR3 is TGTGCCAGCAGCGACAGTGTGTACGAGCAGTACTTC. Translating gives CASSDSVYEQYF.

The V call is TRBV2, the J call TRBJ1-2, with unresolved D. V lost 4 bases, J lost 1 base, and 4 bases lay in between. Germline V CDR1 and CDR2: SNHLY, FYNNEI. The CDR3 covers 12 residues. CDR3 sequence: CASSAINYGYTF. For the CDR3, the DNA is TGTGCCAGCAGTGCCATTAACTATGGCTACACCTTC. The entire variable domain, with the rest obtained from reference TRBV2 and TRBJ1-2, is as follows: EPEVTQTPSHQVTQMGQEVILRCVPISNHLYFYWYRQILGQKVEFLVSFYNNEISEKSEIFDDQFSVERPDGSNFTLKIRSTKLEDSAMYFCASSAINYGYTFGSGTRLTVV.

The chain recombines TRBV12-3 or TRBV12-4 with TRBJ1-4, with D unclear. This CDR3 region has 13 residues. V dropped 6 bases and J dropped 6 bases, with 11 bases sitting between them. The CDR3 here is CASSLDYHEKLFF. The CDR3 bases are TGTGCCAGCAGCCTGGACTATCATGAAAAACTGTTTTTT.